The clone carrying this TCR beta chain showed up just once. CDR3 length: 20 residues. V was clipped by 0 bases and J by 4 bases, with 22 bases between them. CDR1 and CDR2 from the germline V gene are LGHNA and YSLEER. The data were obtained in a study of CD8+ T cells in alopecia areata. Treatment reported: oral pan-JAK inhibitor, 5-10 mg twice daily. Extracted RNA was reverse transcribed, and the resulting cDNA served as sequencing template. TCRdb's table, derived via immunoSEQ multiplex PCR, lists solely in-frame clones and lacks some. The table records 150,000 to 250,000 clones, 45% to 75% of them present only once.

Source: CD4+ T cells sorted from blood, taken at week 4, from a patient treated with tofacitinib. The chain combines TRBV4-3 with TRBJ2-6; no definite D call. The TCR sequence derives from a human donor with alopecia areata. The CDR3 spells CASSQEPSMGSRVGANVLTF. The CDR3 DNA follows: TGCGCCAGCAGCCAAGAACCCTCTATGGGCAGTCGAGTCGGGGCCAACGTCCTGACTTTC.